This is a list of T cell receptor beta chains from one sample in a study of T-cell reconstitution after alpha-beta-depleted transplantation in children. TCRdb used MiXCR to reprocess the PCR reads, holding one entry per CDR3 protein. Found here are about 580,000 distinct CDR3 sequences, about 21% of them singletons; the top ten hold roughly 15%. The sample here was PBMCs, mostly from graft donor cells, taken 360 days after TCRalphabeta/CD19-depleted stem cell transplant. Receptors originate from a boy in the first two years of life who had a stem cell transplant for acute myeloid leukemia, so the T cells may come from the graft donor. The CDR3 runs from the conserved cysteine through the conserved F or W. Fields, in order: clone size, V gene, J gene, D gene, CDR3 DNA, CDR3 protein. D genes are given only for firm matches. Size values are once, few and many counts, or a class for expanded clones, and some rows have none.

many,TRBV7-2,TRBJ1-4,NA,TGTGCCAGCAGCCCTCGAATGGGGACTAATGAAAAACTGTTTTTT,CASSPRMGTNEKLFF
NA,TRBV29-1,TRBJ1-2,NA,TGCAGCGTTGGAATAGATCAACAGTTCTATGGCTACACCTTC,CSVGIDQQFYGYTF
NA,TRBV20-1,TRBJ1-3,TRBD1,TGCAGTGCTAGACCCGACAGGGGACCTGGAAACACCATATATTTT,CSARPDRGPGNTIYF
NA,TRBV20-1,TRBJ2-7,NA,TGCAGTGCTAGTAGGGGAGGGGGCTACCCCGAGCAGTACTTC,CSASRGGGYPEQYF
NA,TRBV6-6,TRBJ1-2,NA,TGTGCCAGCAGTTACGGGTTCTACTATGGCTACACCTTC,CASSYGFYYGYTF
NA,TRBV7-3,TRBJ2-3,NA,TGTGCCAGCAGCGTCGACAGAACTAGCACAGATACGCAGTATTTT,CASSVDRTSTDTQYF
NA,TRBV24-1,TRBJ2-5,NA,TGTGCCACCAGTGAGGGGGCGCGGGAGACCCAGTACTTC,CATSEGARETQYF
NA,TRBV12-3/TRBV12-4,TRBJ1-3,NA,TGTGCCAGCAGTTTGGGGGGTCAGCCAGGAAACACCATATATTTT,CASSLGGQPGNTIYF
many,TRBV7-8,TRBJ2-1,TRBD2,TGTGCCAATTCCCTGTGGGGGGGACCTTACAATGAGCAGTTCTTC,CANSLWGGPYNEQFF
few,TRBV10-3,TRBJ2-7,TRBD2,TGTGCCGTTCGACTAGCCGCGAAGGGCGAGCAGTACTTC,CAVRLAAKGEQYF
NA,TRBV4-1,TRBJ2-1,TRBD2,TGCGCCAGCAGCCAAGTAATAGCTAGCGGGGGGCAAAGCTCCTACAATGAGCAGTTCTTC,CASSQVIASGGQSSYNEQFF
many,TRBV5-1,TRBJ2-7,TRBD1,TGCGCCAGCAGCCCGGGACAGACCCCCTACGAGCAGTACTTC,CASSPGQTPYEQYF
many,TRBV7-2,TRBJ2-7,NA,TGTGCCAGCAGCTTGGGGAGATTCTCCTACGAGCAGTACTTC,CASSLGRFSYEQYF
many,TRBV12-3/TRBV12-4,TRBJ2-2,TRBD1,TGTGCCAGCCACAGGGGCACCGGGGAGCTGTTTTTT,CASHRGTGELFF
many,TRBV29-1,TRBJ1-6,NA,TGCAGCGTTGAAGACAGGGCAGGATCACCCCTCCACTTT,CSVEDRAGSPLHF
NA,TRBV4-1,TRBJ2-1,NA,TGCGCCAGCAGCCAGGTTGACAGCTACAATGAGCAGTTCTTC,CASSQVDSYNEQFF
many,TRBV25-1,TRBJ2-5,NA,TGTGCCAGCAGTGGCGACCGCGAGACCCAGTACTTC,CASSGDRETQYF
NA,TRBV28,TRBJ2-3,TRBD2,TGTGCCAGCAGTTTAGCTAGCGGGGCCACAGATACGCAGTATTTT,CASSLASGATDTQYF
many,TRBV12-3/TRBV12-4,TRBJ2-5,NA,TGTGCCAGCAGTTTTGGCGGGCAAGAGACCCAGTACTTC,CASSFGGQETQYF
NA,TRBV4-1,TRBJ1-5,NA,TGCGCCAGCTTCACCGAGACAGATCCTTTGAGCCAGCCCCAGCATTTT,CASFTETDPLSQPQHF
NA,TRBV7-2,TRBJ2-2,NA,TGTGCCAGCACCGTGGGGGGTTGGACGAACACCGGGGAGCTGTTTTTT,CASTVGGWTNTGELFF
NA,TRBV7-8,TRBJ1-4,NA,TGTGCCAGCAGCTCCCGGGAAGGCCGGACAGTTGAAAAACTGTTTTTT,CASSSREGRTVEKLFF
few,TRBV29-1,TRBJ1-1,NA,TGCAGCGCAGAGGGGTTTGGGGACACTGAAGCTTTCTTT,CSAEGFGDTEAFF
many,TRBV5-1,TRBJ2-7,NA,TGCGCCAGCAGCTTGGCCCCGGCCTCCTACGAGCAGTACTTC,CASSLAPASYEQYF
NA,TRBV7-2,TRBJ2-2,NA,TGTGCCAGCAGCCTGAACGGGCCACAGAACACCGGGGAGCTGTTTTTT,CASSLNGPQNTGELFF
NA,TRBV20-1,TRBJ2-5,NA,TGCAGTGCTAGAGATAGCAGGGGGGGCCGCGAGACCCAGTACTTC,CSARDSRGGRETQYF
few,TRBV20-1,TRBJ1-1,NA,TGCAGTGCTAGAGACCCCCTTGGGGCGGGGGGCACTGAAGCTTTCTTT,CSARDPLGAGGTEAFF
NA,TRBV29-1,TRBJ2-3,NA,TGCAGCGTTGTAGGGCTGAGCACAGATACGCAGTATTTT,CSVVGLSTDTQYF
few,TRBV12-3/TRBV12-4,TRBJ2-1,TRBD1,TGTGCCAGCAGTTTAAGGGGACAGGGGGCTAATGAGCAGTTCTTC,CASSLRGQGANEQFF
NA,TRBV9,TRBJ2-3,NA,TGTGCCAGCAGCCCCTCCGGGACCTACACAGATACGCAGTATTTT,CASSPSGTYTDTQYF
many,TRBV7-8,TRBJ2-7,NA,TGTGCCAGCAGTCCCCGGGGGACCTACGAGCAGTACTTC,CASSPRGTYEQYF
NA,TRBV20-1,TRBJ1-4,NA,TGCAGTGCTAGAGGGACGGGGATGGCTAATGAAAAACTGTTTTTT,CSARGTGMANEKLFF
few,TRBV5-6,TRBJ1-6,TRBD1,TGTGCCAGCAGCTTTGGACAGGGTGCAACACCCCTCCACTTT,CASSFGQGATPLHF
NA,TRBV20-1,TRBJ2-3,NA,TGCAGTGCCACCGGCGCCGGAGGGGTGGGCACAGATACGCAGTATTTT,CSATGAGGVGTDTQYF
many,TRBV6-5,TRBJ1-6,NA,TGTGCCAGCAGGCTACTAAGAGAGGGCGGAGTTTTCTATAATTCACCCCTCCACTTT,CASRLLREGGVFYNSPLHF
NA,TRBV13,TRBJ1-1,NA,TGTGCCAGCAGCTTTGCATCAGGGCCAAGGGAGGCTTTCTTT,CASSFASGPREAFF
NA,TRBV20-1,TRBJ2-7,TRBD2,TGCAGTGCTAGGTTAAGCGGGGGGTTCTACGAGCAGTACTTC,CSARLSGGFYEQYF
many,TRBV29-1,TRBJ2-3,TRBD2,TGCAGCGTAACCCACCGGGGGGGGTCTACTGATACGCAGTATTTT,CSVTHRGGSTDTQYF
many,TRBV12-3/TRBV12-4,TRBJ1-3,NA,TGTGCCAGCAGACCGGGAGCCGGAAACACCATATATTTT,CASRPGAGNTIYF
NA,TRBV6-5,TRBJ2-3,NA,TGTGCCAGCAGTTACTCACCGTTAGACTCGCAACACACAGATACGCAGTATTTT,CASSYSPLDSQHTDTQYF
NA,TRBV5-1,TRBJ1-2,NA,TGCGCCAGCAGTTTGCGGGGACCCAATTATGGCTACACCTTC,CASSLRGPNYGYTF
many,TRBV11-1,TRBJ1-1,TRBD1,TGTGCCAGCAGCTTAAGGCCAGGGGGGATTGTGATGAACACTGAAGCTTTCTTT,CASSLRPGGIVMNTEAFF